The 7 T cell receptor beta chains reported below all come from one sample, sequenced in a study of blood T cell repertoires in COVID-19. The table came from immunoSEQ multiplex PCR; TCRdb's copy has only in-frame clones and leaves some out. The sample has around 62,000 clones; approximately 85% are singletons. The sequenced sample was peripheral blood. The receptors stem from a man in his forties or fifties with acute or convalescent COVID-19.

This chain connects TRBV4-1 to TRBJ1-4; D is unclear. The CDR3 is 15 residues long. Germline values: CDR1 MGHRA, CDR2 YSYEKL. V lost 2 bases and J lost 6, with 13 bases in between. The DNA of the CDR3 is TGCGCCAGCAGCCAATTAGGGAGAGGTGATGAAAAACTGTTTTTT. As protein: CASSQLGRGDEKLFF.

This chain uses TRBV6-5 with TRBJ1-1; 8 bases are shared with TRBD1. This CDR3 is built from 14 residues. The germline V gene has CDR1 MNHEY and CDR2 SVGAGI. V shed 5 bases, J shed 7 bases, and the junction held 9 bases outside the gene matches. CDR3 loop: CASSRTGRGGEAFF. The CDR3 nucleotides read TGTGCCAGCAGTAGGACAGGGCGGGGGGGTGAAGCTTTCTTT.

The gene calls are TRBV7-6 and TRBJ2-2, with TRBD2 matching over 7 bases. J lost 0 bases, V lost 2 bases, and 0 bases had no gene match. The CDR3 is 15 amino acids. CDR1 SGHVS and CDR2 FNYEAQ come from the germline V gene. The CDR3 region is CASSLLAANTGELFF. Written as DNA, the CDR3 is TGTGCCAGCAGCTTACTAGCGGCGAACACCGGGGAGCTGTTTTTT. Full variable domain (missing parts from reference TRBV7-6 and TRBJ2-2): GAGVSQSPRYKVTKRGQDVALRCDPISGHVSLYWYRQALGQGPEFLTYFNYEAQQDKSGLPNDRFSAERPEGSISTLTIQRTEQRDSAMYRCASSLLAANTGELFFGEGSRLTVL.

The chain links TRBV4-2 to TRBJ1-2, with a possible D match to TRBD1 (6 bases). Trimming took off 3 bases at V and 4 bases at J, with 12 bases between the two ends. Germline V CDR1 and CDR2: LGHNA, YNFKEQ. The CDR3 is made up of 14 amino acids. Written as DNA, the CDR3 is TGTGCCAGCAGCCATCGACAGGACGTCTATGGCTACACCTTC. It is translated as CASSHRQDVYGYTF.

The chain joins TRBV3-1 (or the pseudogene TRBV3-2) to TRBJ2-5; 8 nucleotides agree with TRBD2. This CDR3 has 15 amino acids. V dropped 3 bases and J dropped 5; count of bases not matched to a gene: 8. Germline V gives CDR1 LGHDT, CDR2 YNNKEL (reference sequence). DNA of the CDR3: TGTGCCAGCAGCCACTCCGGGACTAGGACGGAGACCCAGTACTTC. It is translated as CASSHSGTRTETQYF.

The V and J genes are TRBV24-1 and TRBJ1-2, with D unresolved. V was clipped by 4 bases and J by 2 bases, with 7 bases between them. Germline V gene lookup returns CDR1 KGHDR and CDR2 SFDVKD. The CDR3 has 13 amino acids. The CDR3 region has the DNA TGTGCCACCAGTGACTGGGAGAACTATGGCTACACCTTC. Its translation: CATSDWENYGYTF.

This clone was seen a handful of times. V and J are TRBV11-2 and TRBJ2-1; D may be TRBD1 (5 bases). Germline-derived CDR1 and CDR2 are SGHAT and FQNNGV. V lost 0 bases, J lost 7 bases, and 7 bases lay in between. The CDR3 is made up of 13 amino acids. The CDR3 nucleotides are TGTGCCAGCAGCTTAGAACAGGTGAATGAGCAGTTCTTC. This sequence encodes CASSLEQVNEQFF. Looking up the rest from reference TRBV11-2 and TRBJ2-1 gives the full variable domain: EAGVAQSPRYKIIEKRQSVAFWCNPISGHATLYWYQQILGQGPKLLIQFQNNGVVDDSQLPKDRFSAERLKGVDSTLKIQPAKLEDSAVYLCASSLEQVNEQFFGPGTRLTVL.